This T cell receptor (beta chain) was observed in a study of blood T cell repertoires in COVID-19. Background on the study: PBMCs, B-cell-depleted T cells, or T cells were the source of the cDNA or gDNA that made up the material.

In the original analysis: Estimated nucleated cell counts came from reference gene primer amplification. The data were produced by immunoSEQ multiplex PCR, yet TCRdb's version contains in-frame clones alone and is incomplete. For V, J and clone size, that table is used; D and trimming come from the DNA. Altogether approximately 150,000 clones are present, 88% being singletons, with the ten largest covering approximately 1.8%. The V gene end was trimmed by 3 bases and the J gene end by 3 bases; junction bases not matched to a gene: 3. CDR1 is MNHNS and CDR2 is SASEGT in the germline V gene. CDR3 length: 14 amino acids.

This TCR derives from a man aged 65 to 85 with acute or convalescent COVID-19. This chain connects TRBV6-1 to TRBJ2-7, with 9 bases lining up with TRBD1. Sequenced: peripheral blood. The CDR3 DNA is TGTGCCAGCAGTGATCCGGGACAGGGCTACGAGCAGTACTTC. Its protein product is CASSDPGQGYEQYF.